This passage covers 27 T cell receptor beta chains from one sample sequenced in a study of cytomegalovirus exposure and HLA in healthy donors. The study ran its PCR with 60 Vbeta and 13 Jbeta primers. The assay was immunoSEQ multiplex PCR, and TCRdb's table has in-frame clones only and misses some. Of around 300,000 clones listed, roughly 70% are singletons. Material: PBMCs. Receptors originate from a female donor in good health and CMV-seronegative.

This clone was detected once. This chain connects TRBV18 to TRBJ1-2; TRBD1 aligns across 7 bases. The CDR3 covers 14 residues. Germline values: CDR1 KGHSH, CDR2 LQKENI. J was trimmed by 6 bases and V by 3 bases; bases with no gene match: 7. The CDR3 sequence is CASSPAGTANGYTF. The CDR3 region has the DNA TGTGCCAGCTCACCCGCCGGGACAGCTAATGGCTACACCTTC.

The chain links TRBV27 to TRBJ2-2; tentatively, D is TRBD2 (5 bases). The CDR3 is made up of 15 amino acids. The germline V gene encodes CDR1 MNHEY and CDR2 SMNVEV (reference sequence). V shed 3 bases and J shed 4 bases, with 12 bases lying between them. CDR3 residues: CASSLAASITGELFF. The CDR3 DNA follows: TGTGCCAGCAGTTTGGCGGCTAGCATCACCGGGGAGCTGTTTTTT.

In DNA form, the CDR3 reads TGTGCCAGCAGCTTGTTGTTATCCCCGGGAAGCTCCTACAATGAGCAGTTCTTC. This codes for CASSLLLSPGSSYNEQFF. This chain connects TRBV5-6 to TRBJ2-1, with TRBD2 as a possible D gene (5 bases). The CDR3 consists of 18 residues. CDR1 and CDR2 from the germline V gene are SGHDT and YYEEEE. Trimming pared 1 base from V and 0 bases from J, leaving 17 bases between. The variable domain in full, with the rest retrieved from reference TRBV5-6 and TRBJ2-1, is DAGVTQSPTHLIKTRGQQVTLRCSPKSGHDTVSWYQQALGQGPQFIFQYYEEEERQRGNFPDRFSGHQFPNYSSELNVNALLLGDSALYLCASSLLLSPGSSYNEQFFGPGTRLTVL.

This rearrangement joins TRBV9 to TRBJ2-5, with D unresolved. The J call may not be correct, given that the DNA end is closer to TRBJ2-7. Germline V CDR1 and CDR2: SGDLS, YYNGEE. The CDR3 is 15 residues long. For the CDR3, the DNA is TGTGCCAGCAGCGTAGGTGTCTCGAGCTCCTACGAGCAGTACTTC. This translates into CASSVGVSSSYEQYF.

The chain employs TRBV27 and TRBJ2-7, with 9 bases aligning to TRBD2. Germline V gene lookup returns CDR1 MNHEY and CDR2 SMNVEV (reference sequence). The V segment lost 8 bases and the J segment 7 bases; nucleotides outside the gene matches: 18. This CDR3 has 16 amino acids. CDR3 amino acids: CASAPLVSGRLWEQYF. The CDR3 region has the DNA TGTGCCAGCGCCCCTCTGGTCAGCGGGAGGTTGTGGGAGCAGTACTTC.

This rearrangement joins TRBV19 to TRBJ2-7; D perhaps matches TRBD1 (5 bases). The CDR3 spans 12 residues. Trimming took off 5 bases at V and 4 bases at J, with 9 bases between the two ends. CDR1 LNHDA and CDR2 SQIVND come from the germline V gene (reference sequence). The CDR3 loop reads CASSRPGYEQYF. The CDR3 DNA reads as TGTGCCAGTAGTCGGCCAGGGTACGAGCAGTACTTC.

This chain links TRBV4-1 with TRBJ2-6; the match to TRBD2 covers 7 bases. CDR1 and CDR2 (germline): MGHRA, YSYEKL. V was clipped by 0 bases and J by 0 bases; unmatched bases: 8. The CDR3 contains 19 residues. CDR3 nucleotides: TGCGCCAGCAGCCAAGAAGGGGAGGGACGCCTCTCTGGGGCCAACGTCCTGACTTTC. Translation: CASSQEGEGRLSGANVLTF.

The chain joins TRBV11-2 to TRBJ1-1; 8 bases match TRBD1. Looked up from germline, CDR1 is SGHAT and CDR2 is FQNNGV. With V trimmed by 2 bases and J by 5 bases, 7 bases remained unmatched. The CDR3 loop spans 15 amino acids. This CDR3 is CASSLLDRERTEAFF. CDR3 nucleotide sequence: TGTGCCAGCAGCTTACTGGACAGGGAGAGGACTGAAGCTTTCTTT. The variable domain in full, with the rest retrieved from reference TRBV11-2 and TRBJ1-1, is EAGVAQSPRYKIIEKRQSVAFWCNPISGHATLYWYQQILGQGPKLLIQFQNNGVVDDSQLPKDRFSAERLKGVDSTLKIQPAKLEDSAVYLCASSLLDRERTEAFFGQGTRLTVV.

To note about this clone: Compared with germline, one end of the junction differs, possibly owing to a read error. This chain connects TRBV15 to TRBJ1-2, with a possible D match to TRBD1 (5 bases). Germline loops: CDR1 LNHNV, CDR2 YYDKDF (reference sequence). There are 16 residues in the CDR3. CDR3 in amino acids: CAASRARGGDDYGYTF. The CDR3 DNA follows: TGTGCCGCCAGCAGAGCCCGTGGCGGGGACGACTATGGCTACACCTTC.

This chain links TRBV5-1 with TRBJ2-3; 11 bases map to TRBD2. This CDR3 region has 16 residues. Germline CDR1 and CDR2: SGHRS and YFSETQ. Losses at the gene ends were 1 base for V and 2 bases for J; bases not matched to a gene: 3. In DNA form, the CDR3 reads TGCGCCAGCAGCTTGTTGACTAGCGGGGCCACAGATACGCAGTATTTT. It encodes CASSLLTSGATDTQYF.

The chain combines TRBV5-4 with TRBJ2-1; TRBD2 aligns across 8 bases. The CDR3 length is 19 residues. Per germline, CDR1 SGHNT and CDR2 YYREEE (reference sequence). Trimming at V came to 7 bases and at J to 0 bases, leaving 18 bases not matched to a gene. The DNA of the CDR3 is TGTGCCAGCTTCAAGCGGACTAGCAATAGTCCAGCCTCCTACAATGAGCAGTTCTTC. Translation gives CASFKRTSNSPASYNEQFF.

The chain has TRBV30 and TRBJ2-5, with D perhaps matching TRBD2 (6 bases). This CDR3 has 16 amino acids. Germline lookup yields CDR1 GTSNPN and CDR2 SVGIG (reference sequence). The V and J ends lost 3 bases and 5 bases respectively, with 22 bases between them. The CDR3 reads CAWRDGGGSARETQYF. The CDR3 DNA reads as TGTGCCTGGAGAGATGGTGGGGGGAGCGCCAGGGAGACCCAGTACTTC.

The CDR3 loop is CASSAGLAGVYEQYF. The CDR3 coding sequence is TGTGCCAGCAGTGCGGGACTAGCGGGAGTCTACGAGCAGTACTTC. The V gene is TRBV6-4, the J gene TRBJ2-7; 14 nucleotides match TRBD2. Germline V lookup: CDR1 MRHNA, CDR2 SNTAGT. CDR3 length equals 15 residues. The V gene end was trimmed by 4 bases and the J gene end by 3 bases; junction bases not matched to a gene: 2.

This clone was observed a few times. The rearrangement uses TRBV28 and TRBJ2-3; D ambiguous. This CDR3 spans 13 amino acids. The V end was cut by 4 bases, the J end by 1 base, with 6 bases between. Germline assignment: CDR1 MDHEN and CDR2 SYDVKM. The CDR3 sequence is CASSSRGTDTQYF. CDR3 sequence (DNA): TGTGCCAGCAGTTCTCGGGGCACAGATACGCAGTATTTT.

The rearrangement uses TRBV11-3 and TRBJ2-1; D may be TRBD1 (5 bases). The germline V gene has CDR1 SGHNT and CDR2 YENEEA. The CDR3 has 14 residues. The V gene lost 3 bases and the J gene lost 9 bases, with 15 bases spanning the gap. CDR3 residues: CASSFQGVVGEQFF. The CDR3 coding sequence is TGTGCCAGCAGCTTCCAAGGGGTTGTGGGTGAGCAGTTCTTC.

The table lists this clone with a few counts. This chain connects TRBV29-1 to TRBJ1-1; unclear D gene. Trimming stripped 1 base from V and 3 bases from J, with 15 bases between. Germline lookup yields CDR1 SQVTM and CDR2 ANQGSEA. The CDR3 totals 15 residues. This chain's CDR3 is CSVEGITGGDTEAFF. CDR3 DNA: TGCAGCGTTGAAGGTATCACGGGCGGGGACACTGAAGCTTTCTTT.

CDR3 sequence (DNA): TGTGCCAGCAGCTTTCCCCGGGAGACCCAGTACTTC. Amino acid sequence: CASSFPRETQYF. This chain links TRBV7-9 with TRBJ2-5; D not resolved. Per the germline V gene, CDR1 is SEHNR and CDR2 is FQNEAQ (reference sequence). This CDR3 spans 12 amino acids. Trimming stripped 3 bases from V and 5 bases from J, with 7 bases between.

The chain links TRBV7-6 to TRBJ1-1; 12 bases align to TRBD1. J lost 3 bases, V lost 6 bases, and 5 bases had no gene match. CDR1 and CDR2 from the germline V gene are SGHVS and FNYEAQ. The CDR3 runs 15 residues. The DNA of the CDR3 is TGTGCCAGCAGTGAGGGACAGGGGGCGGACACTGAAGCTTTCTTT. It encodes CASSEGQGADTEAFF. The full variable domain, its missing parts supplied by reference TRBV7-6 and TRBJ1-1, is GAGVSQSPRYKVTKRGQDVALRCDPISGHVSLYWYRQALGQGPEFLTYFNYEAQQDKSGLPNDRFSAERPEGSISTLTIQRTEQRDSAMYRCASSEGQGADTEAFFGQGTRLTVV.

This chain joins TRBV7-2 and TRBJ2-7, with 11 nucleotides matching TRBD2. Germline V gene data show CDR1 as SGHTA and CDR2 as FQGNSA. J gave up 1 base and V 5 bases, and 4 bases lay outside the gene matches. CDR3 length equals 15 residues. The DNA of the CDR3 is TGTGCCAGCAGCCCAACTAGCGGGGGATCCTACGAGCAGTACTTC. Translated: CASSPTSGGSYEQYF. The entire variable domain, with the rest obtained from reference TRBV7-2 and TRBJ2-7, is as follows: GAGVSQSPSNKVTEKGKDVELRCDPISGHTALYWYRQSLGQGLEFLIYFQGNSAPDKSGLPSDRFSAERTGGSVSTLTIQRTQQEDSAVYLCASSPTSGGSYEQYFGPGTRLTVT.

This clone was counted once. The rearrangement uses TRBV4-1 and TRBJ2-3; D ambiguous. The length of the CDR3 is 15 residues. Germline V gene sequence: CDR1 MGHRA, CDR2 YSYEKL. V shed 1 base and J shed 3 bases, with 11 bases lying between them. This chain's CDR3 is CASSQVGFETDTQYF. The CDR3 bases are TGCGCCAGCAGCCAAGTCGGGTTTGAGACAGATACGCAGTATTTT.

The chain joins TRBV27 to TRBJ2-7; tentatively, D is TRBD2 (6 bases). The CDR3 covers 15 residues. V was cut by 5 bases and J by 3 bases, with 17 bases left in between. Germline V CDR1 and CDR2: MNHEY, SMNVEV (reference sequence). The CDR3 spells CASSPWAGGDYEQYF. DNA of the CDR3: TGTGCCAGCAGTCCGTGGGCAGGAGGGGACTACGAGCAGTACTTC.

The chain carries TRBV5-4 and TRBJ1-1, with D possibly matching TRBD1 (5 bases). The CDR3 is 17 amino acids. With 5 bases removed from V and 2 bases from J, the gap between germline ends came to 22 bases. Germline V gene sequence: CDR1 SGHNT, CDR2 YYREEE (reference sequence). The CDR3 DNA follows: TGTGCCAGCAGTCCGGGACTCCAGCTTCCCCTTAACACTGAAGCTTTCTTT. Translating gives CASSPGLQLPLNTEAFF. Variable domain in full (rest from reference TRBV5-4 and TRBJ1-1): ETGVTQSPTHLIKTRGQQVTLRCSSQSGHNTVSWYQQALGQGPQFIFQYYREEENGRGNFPPRFSGLQFPNYSSELNVNALELDDSALYLCASSPGLQLPLNTEAFFGQGTRLTVV.

V and J are TRBV11-2 and TRBJ2-7; tentative D call: TRBD1 (6 bases). The CDR3 is made up of 17 amino acids. Trimming removed 4 bases at V and 2 bases at J, with 21 bases between. Germline-derived CDR1 and CDR2 are SGHAT and FQNNGV. Here the CDR3 reads CASSSTPWTEWAYEQYF. DNA for the CDR3: TGTGCCAGCAGCTCAACCCCCTGGACAGAGTGGGCCTACGAGCAGTACTTC.

This chain joins TRBV7-3 and TRBJ1-1, with 9 bases fitting TRBD1. V lost 3 bases and J lost 5; bases outside the gene matches: 4. The CDR3 has 14 amino acids. Germline assignment: CDR1 SGHTA and CDR2 FQGTGA. The CDR3 nucleotides read TGTGCCAGCAGCTTTGGGACAGGGCGGACTGAAGCTTTCTTT. Translated: CASSFGTGRTEAFF.

V is TRBV18 and J is TRBJ1-1, with unresolved D. Germline-derived CDR1 and CDR2 are KGHSH and LQKENI. Trimming took off 4 bases at V and 1 base at J, with 10 bases between the two ends. The CDR3 runs 14 residues. The CDR3 here is CASSRASTNTEAFF. The CDR3 DNA follows: TGTGCCAGCTCACGGGCCAGCACGAACACTGAAGCTTTCTTT.

The chain is built from TRBV9 and TRBJ2-7, with a weak D call TRBD2 (6 bases). CDR3 length: 15 residues. Germline CDR1 reads SGDLS; CDR2 reads YYNGEE. Trimming shortened V by 0 bases and J by 2 bases, and 12 bases separated the two germline ends. As DNA, the CDR3 is TGTGCCAGCAGCGTAGGCGGGACCATTACCTACGAGCAGTACTTC. Translation gives CASSVGGTITYEQYF.

The chain couples TRBV7-2 to TRBJ2-1; 12 bases align to TRBD1. Germline trimming cut 5 bases from V and 5 bases from J; bases unmatched to any gene: 13. The CDR3 is 18 amino acids. Germline-derived CDR1 and CDR2 are SGHTA and FQGNSA. The CDR3 reads CASSPTSLGTGGHNEQFF. The CDR3 nucleotides read TGTGCCAGCAGCCCCACCTCCCTCGGGACAGGGGGCCACAATGAGCAGTTCTTC.